Sequencing of this TCR beta chain was carried out in a study of cytomegalovirus exposure and HLA in healthy donors. Study overall: Among around 180 million T cells, an earlier analysis found about 110 million unique TCR beta sequences.

General study findings and limits: V- and J-gene trimming of TCR beta was linked (in a later analysis) to a missense DCLRE1C variant. A previous analysis found most TCR beta V segments productive roughly 87% or roughly 30% of the time.

In the case of this clone: Its antigen remains unknown.

The CDR3 is 16 residues long. The germline CDR1 and CDR2 sequences are MNHEY and SVGAGI. V gave up 3 bases and J gave up 0 bases, with 12 bases separating them. The PCR made use of 60 Vbeta and 13 Jbeta primers. TCRdb's table, derived via immunoSEQ multiplex PCR, lists solely in-frame clones and lacks some. The table includes some 92,000 clones, roughly three quarters detected once. The clonotype comes from a man aged 25-45 years in good health and CMV-seronegative. The V call is TRBV6-5, the J call TRBJ1-3, with D uncertain. Sequenced material: PBMCs. The CDR3 loop is CASSYTRPSSGNTIYF. The CDR3 DNA reads TGTGCCAGCAGTTATACCAGGCCGAGCTCTGGAAACACCATATATTTT.